Sequencing of this TCR beta chain was carried out in a study of blood T cell repertoires in COVID-19. Study-level background: T cells, B-cell-depleted T cells, or PBMCs provided the cDNA or gDNA that served as material.

Here immunoSEQ multiplex PCR was the method, and the copy in TCRdb shows in-frame clones only, minus some. The data contain about 240,000 clones, 80% to 90% of them singletons. Germline V gene lookup returns CDR1 MNHEY and CDR2 SMNVEV (reference sequence). The CDR3 spans 14 residues. V lost 6 bases and J 5 bases, leaving 16 bases between the germline ends. Participants were aged about 18 to 100 years from approximately 24 US areas. The TCR comes from a woman aged 25 to 39 who had recovered from COVID-19. The rearrangement links TRBV27 to TRBJ1-1; maybe TRBD1 (5 bases). Material for sequencing was PBMCs or T cells enriched from blood (not recorded which). Here the CDR3 DNA reads TGTGCCAGCAGGGACACGGGGGAGGGGACTGAAGCTTTCTTT. It codes for CASRDTGEGTEAFF.